The T cell receptor beta chain under discussion was sequenced for a study of cytomegalovirus exposure and HLA in healthy donors. The CDR3 is made up of 13 amino acids. The V gene's germline CDR1 is LNHDA and CDR2 SQIVND (reference sequence). Trimming removed 6 bases at V and 1 base at J, with 7 bases between. PCR primers comprised 60 Vbeta and 13 Jbeta primers. The assay was immunoSEQ multiplex PCR, and TCRdb's table has in-frame clones only and misses some. The sample records about 120,000 clones, roughly 78% being singletons. The J gene is TRBJ2-4, the V gene TRBV19; D is unresolved. Input material: PBMCs. This clonotype was obtained from a male donor in good health and CMV-seronegative. The CDR3 DNA is TGTGCCAGTAGGGCTTTGGCCAAAAACATTCAGTACTTC. Amino acid sequence: CASRALAKNIQYF.